Below, 7 T cell receptor beta chains from the same sample are listed, as sequenced in a study of T cells in Graves' hyperthyroidism and ophthalmopathy. The CDR3 regions of TCR beta were amplified from RNA transcripts. TCR CDR3 underwent first-round RT-PCR with the HTBI primer set. From the multiplex PCR reads, TCRdb called clonotypes with MiXCR, one entry per CDR3 protein. The sample holds approximately 400,000 distinct CDR3 sequences, around 14% seen once. Sequenced material: blood. All receptors come from a woman in her fifties or sixties with Graves' hyperthyroidism.

This clonotype was observed at least ten times. The V gene is TRBV11-3, the J gene TRBJ2-3, with D maybe TRBD2 (5 bases). Germline assignment: CDR1 SGHNT and CDR2 YENEEA. The V end lost 7 bases, the J end lost 1 base, and 12 bases lay between the germline ends. CDR3 size: 14 residues. For the CDR3, the DNA is TGTGCCAGCATGCTAATGGGAGGCACAGATACGCAGTATTTT. It translates to CASMLMGGTDTQYF.

The V gene is TRBV15, the J gene TRBJ2-7; D uncertain. V lost 3 bases to trimming and J lost 4 bases, with 13 bases between them. Germline V gives CDR1 LNHNV, CDR2 YYDKDF (reference sequence). CDR3 length equals 14 residues. The CDR3 loop reads CATSSDTQKYEQYF. Written as DNA, the CDR3 is TGTGCCACCAGCAGCGACACTCAGAAATACGAGCAGTACTTC.

This clonotype showed up many times. The chain uses TRBV20-1 and TRBJ2-7; 13 nucleotides agree with TRBD2. CDR1 is DFQATT and CDR2 is SNEGSKA in the germline V gene (reference sequence). CDR3 length equals 15 residues. V trimming: 6 bases; J trimming: 2 bases; junction bases outside the gene matches: 7. The DNA for the CDR3 is TGCAGTGCCTACACCGGGACTAGCGGGGCCTACGAGCAGTACTTC. Translated: CSAYTGTSGAYEQYF.

With respect to this clonotype: It may be a read error: a sequence one base away is much more abundant. The V gene is TRBV12-3 or TRBV12-4, the J gene TRBJ2-6; 13 nucleotides agree with TRBD2. This CDR3 is built from 20 residues. Here the CDR3 reads CAARLKEGGLAGAGADVLTF. In DNA form, the CDR3 reads TGTGCCGCCAGACTAAAAGAAGGAGGACTAGCGGGAGCTGGGGCCGACGTCCTGACTTTC.

This clonotype was detected ten times or more. J is TRBJ2-7 and V is TRBV7-9, with 8 bases fitting TRBD2. Germline trimming cut 2 bases from V and 7 bases from J; bases unmatched to any gene: 7. Germline CDR1 is SEHNR and CDR2 is FQNEAQ (reference sequence). The CDR3 consists of 14 residues. DNA of the CDR3: TGTGCCAGCAGCTTACCGGGAGGGCCGGAAGAGCAGTACTTC. It yields the protein CASSLPGGPEEQYF.

The V call is TRBV6-5, the J call TRBJ2-7; D tentatively reads TRBD1 or TRBD2 (5 bases each). The CDR3 runs 15 residues. Trimming removed 2 bases from V and 4 bases from J, with 15 bases in between. The V gene's germline CDR1 is MNHEY and CDR2 SVGAGI. The CDR3: CASSYGGSDVYEQYF. The CDR3 nucleotides read TGTGCCAGCAGTTACGGGGGTAGCGACGTTTACGAGCAGTACTTC.

This clonotype was seen repeatedly, ten times or more. V and J are TRBV19 and TRBJ2-7; 14 bases are a match to TRBD2. Unmatched junction bases numbered 4, after V lost 6 bases and J lost 3 bases. CDR1 is LNHDA and CDR2 is SQIVND in the germline V gene (reference sequence). The CDR3 covers 15 residues. The CDR3 sequence: CASSQTSGRVYEQYF. For the CDR3, the DNA is TGTGCCAGTAGCCAGACTAGCGGGAGGGTCTACGAGCAGTACTTC.